The clone carrying this TCR beta chain appeared once. This sample is part of a study of technical replicates of blood from a few donors. This CDR3 is 11 amino acids long. Trimming pared 8 bases from V and 8 bases from J, leaving 10 bases between. Germline-derived CDR1 and CDR2 are SNHLY and FYNNEI. The assay was immunoSEQ multiplex PCR, and TCRdb's table has in-frame clones only and misses some. Of around 80,000 clones in the sample, over 95% were seen once. The source is a human donor in good health. Sequenced: T cells isolated from PBMCs. This sequence joins TRBV2 and TRBJ2-1; maybe TRBD1 (6 bases). CDR3 loop: CASHQGYEQFF. The CDR3 DNA reads as TGTGCCAGCCATCAGGGGTATGAGCAGTTCTTC.